This TCR beta chain derives from a study of blood T cell repertoires in COVID-19. At the level of the study: Nucleic acid was either cDNA or gDNA, and it came from T cells, B-cell-depleted T cells, or PBMCs.

There are a few counts of this clone. The CDR3 runs to 14 residues. Per germline, CDR1 SGHKS and CDR2 YYEKEE (reference sequence). Trimming left V 0 bases short and J 5 bases short, with 9 bases between. This table comes from immunoSEQ multiplex PCR, and its TCRdb copy is limited to in-frame clones, with some not included. The sample shows fewer than 150,000 clones, 88% of them seen only once. Sequenced sample: peripheral blood. V is TRBV5-5 and J is TRBJ1-5, with D unresolved. This TCR was sampled from a man aged 50 to 59 with active or convalescent COVID-19. The CDR3 region is CASSLERHHQPQHF. The DNA for the CDR3 is TGTGCCAGCAGCTTGGAAAGACACCATCAGCCCCAGCATTTT.